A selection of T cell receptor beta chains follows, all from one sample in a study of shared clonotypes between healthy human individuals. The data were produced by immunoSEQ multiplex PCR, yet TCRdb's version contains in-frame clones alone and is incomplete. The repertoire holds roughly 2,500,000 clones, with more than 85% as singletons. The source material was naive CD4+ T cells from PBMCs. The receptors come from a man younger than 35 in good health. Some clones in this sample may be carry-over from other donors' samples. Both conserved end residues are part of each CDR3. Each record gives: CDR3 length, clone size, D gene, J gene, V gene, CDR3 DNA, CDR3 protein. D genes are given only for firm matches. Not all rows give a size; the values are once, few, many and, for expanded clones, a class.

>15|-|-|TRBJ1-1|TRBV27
TGTGCCAGCAAGAGCACAGCCATAGGGGACACTGAAGCCTTCTTT
CASKSTAIGDTEAFF
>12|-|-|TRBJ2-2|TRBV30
TGTGCCTACACCGGGGACACCGGGGAGCTGTTTTTT
CAYTGDTGELFF
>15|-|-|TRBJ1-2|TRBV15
TGTGCCACCAGCAGGAGGATAATGACACCTAATGGCTACACCTTC
CATSRRIMTPNGYTF
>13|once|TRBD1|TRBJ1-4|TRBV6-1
TGTGCCAGCAGTGAGACAGGGGCCGAAAAACTGTTTTTT
CASSETGAEKLFF
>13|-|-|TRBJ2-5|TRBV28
TGTGCCAGCAGTGAAGGACAAGAAGAGACCCAGTACTTC
CASSEGQEETQYF
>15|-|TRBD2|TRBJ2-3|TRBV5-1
TGCGCCAGCAGCTTGGCAGCGGGATCCCCAGATACGCAGTATTTT
CASSLAAGSPDTQYF
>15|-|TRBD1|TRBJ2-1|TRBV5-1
TGCGCCAGCAGCTTGGCCGGGACAGGGTCTGATGAGCAGTTCTTC
CASSLAGTGSDEQFF
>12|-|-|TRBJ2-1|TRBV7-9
TGTGCCAGCAGCCGAGGCGAGGCTAGTCGGTTCTTC
CASSRGEASRFF
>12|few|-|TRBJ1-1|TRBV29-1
TGCAGCGGACGACTCGCGAACACTGAAGCTTTCTTT
CSGRLANTEAFF
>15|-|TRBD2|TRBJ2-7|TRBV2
TGTGCCAGCAGGTTGACTAGCGGACAAGGCTACGAGCAGTACTTC
CASRLTSGQGYEQYF
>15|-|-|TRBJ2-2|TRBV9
TGTGCCAGCAGCGCTTTAACACCCTCGACCGGGGAGCTGTTTTTT
CASSALTPSTGELFF
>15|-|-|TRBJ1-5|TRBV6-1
TGTGCCAGCAGTGAATCGTGGGGTAGCAATCAGCCCCAGCATTTT
CASSESWGSNQPQHF
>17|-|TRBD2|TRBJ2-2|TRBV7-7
TGTGCCAGCAGTCCGCTGGGAGGGCATATCGAGACCGGGGAGCTGTTTTTT
CASSPLGGHIETGELFF
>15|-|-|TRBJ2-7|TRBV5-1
TGCGCCAGCAGCTTGCTCGTCCTCGGGTCCTACGAGCAGTACTTC
CASSLLVLGSYEQYF
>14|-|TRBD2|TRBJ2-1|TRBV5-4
TGTGCCAGCAGCTTAGCGGGGACCTACAATGAGCAGTTCTTC
CASSLAGTYNEQFF